Shown below are 32 T cell receptor beta chains from a single sample sequenced in a study of shared clonotypes between healthy human individuals. Repertoires were generated with immunoSEQ multiplex PCR, while TCRdb's copy carries only in-frame clones and drops some. This sample has roughly 1,000,000 clones; 75% to 80% occur once, and the top ten carry around 0.61%. Source material: memory CD4+ T cells from PBMCs. Subset reported: CD45RA-negative fraction. The receptors were gathered from a man aged 18 to 30 in good health. Some clones in this sample may be carry-over from other donors' samples.

The rearrangement links TRBV5-1 to TRBJ2-2, with 11 bases matching TRBD2. V was pared by 3 bases and J by 4 bases, with 5 bases of the junction left unmatched. The CDR3 is made up of 16 amino acids. CDR1 SGHRS and CDR2 YFSETQ come from the germline V gene. The CDR3 DNA reads as TGCGCCAGCAGCTCCCCCGGGACTAGCGGCACCGGGGAGCTGTTTTTT. Translation gives CASSSPGTSGTGELFF.

The V and J genes are TRBV4-1 and TRBJ2-3, with a tentative D call TRBD1 (6 bases). The V end lost 0 bases, the J end lost 6 bases, and 16 bases lay between the germline ends. In germline, CDR1 is MGHRA, CDR2 YSYEKL. This CDR3 has 16 residues. The chain's CDR3 is CASSQDQGPLSDTQYF. DNA of the CDR3: TGCGCCAGCAGCCAAGATCAGGGGCCCCTCTCCGATACGCAGTATTTT.

This clone was found a few times. V and J are TRBV7-2 and TRBJ2-7; 7 bases are a match to TRBD1. The V segment lost 3 bases and the J segment 3 bases; nucleotides outside the gene matches: 2. This CDR3 is built from 13 residues. Germline-derived CDR1 and CDR2 are SGHTA and FQGNSA. The CDR3 is CASSLDRNYEQYF. CDR3 bases: TGTGCCAGCAGCTTGGACAGGAACTACGAGCAGTACTTC.

About this clone itself: Possible read error: a much larger clone is one base away. This sample includes further DNA sequences coding for the same CDR3. The V gene is TRBV7-2, the J gene TRBJ1-2; no clear D. CDR1 is SGHTA, CDR2 FQGNSA, per germline. Trimming took off 1 base at V and 3 bases at J, with 6 bases between the two ends. This CDR3 region has 13 residues. The CDR3 region is CASSLGTDYGYTF. As DNA, the CDR3 is TGTGCCAGCAGCTTAGGGACGGACTATGGCTACACCTTC.

The chain employs TRBV30 and TRBJ2-4; TRBD2 might be the D (5 bases). Between the trimmed V and J ends, which lost 0 bases and 3 bases, there was a span of 9 bases. This CDR3 region has 14 residues. CDR1 is GTSNPN, CDR2 SVGIG, per germline (reference sequence). This chain's CDR3 is CAWSVRGNKNIQYF. The DNA of the CDR3 is TGTGCCTGGAGTGTTCGGGGTAACAAAAACATTCAGTACTTC.

The chain couples TRBV6-6 to TRBJ2-4, with D unclear. This CDR3 region has 14 residues. The germline CDR1 and CDR2 sequences are MNHNY and SVGAGI (reference sequence). Trimming cost V 5 bases and J 0 bases, with 8 bases left between them. DNA of the CDR3: TGTGCCAGCAGTCAACAGCTAGCCAAAAACATTCAGTACTTC. Translation: CASSQQLAKNIQYF.

This clone was counted only a few times. The chain uses TRBV6-1 and TRBJ1-4; no definite D call. Trimming shortened V by 7 bases and J by 1 base, and 13 bases separated the two germline ends. The CDR3 totals 15 residues. Per germline, CDR1 MNHNS and CDR2 SASEGT. In nucleotides, the CDR3 is TGTGCCAGCAAGGAAGGAGGCAGAACTAATGAAAAACTGTTTTTT. Translating it yields CASKEGGRTNEKLFF.

This clone occurred many times. The J gene is TRBJ1-3, the V gene TRBV7-2; TRBD1 matches at 9 bases. In germline, CDR1 is SGHTA, CDR2 FQGNSA. This CDR3 is 17 amino acids long. J lost 4 bases, V lost 3 bases, and 10 bases had no gene match. CDR3 DNA: TGTGCCAGCAGCTTTGTTCCGGGACAGGGTCCGGGAAACACCATATATTTT. This sequence encodes CASSFVPGQGPGNTIYF.

This clone has a handful of counts. A far more abundant clone sits one base away, making this likely a read error. V is TRBV7-9 and J is TRBJ2-7; 8 bases are a match to TRBD1. The CDR3 totals 19 residues. After removal of 0 bases from V and 5 bases from J, the junction contained 18 bases not matched to a gene. CDR1 is SEHNR, CDR2 FQNEAQ, per germline (reference sequence). The CDR3 loop reads CASSLAVRTGGLGSHEQYF. The CDR3 DNA reads as TGTGCCAGCAGCTTAGCGGTGAGAACAGGGGGACTGGGGTCCCACGAGCAGTACTTC.

This clone was seen a few times. The chain joins TRBV30 to TRBJ2-2; no clear D gene. The germline V gene encodes CDR1 GTSNPN and CDR2 SVGIG (reference sequence). This CDR3 has 13 amino acids. The V end lost 0 bases, the J end lost 3 bases, and 5 bases lay between the germline ends. CDR3: CAWSVLDTGELFF. In DNA, the CDR3 is TGTGCCTGGAGTGTACTGGACACCGGGGAGCTGTTTTTT.

This clone was detected once. V usage is TRBV11-2 and J usage is TRBJ2-1, with 7 bases lining up with TRBD2. V lost 3 bases, J lost 4 bases, and 6 bases stayed unmatched. The length of the CDR3 is 15 residues. Germline assignment: CDR1 SGHAT and CDR2 FQNNGV. This chain's CDR3 is CASSLGGSAYNEQFF. The DNA of the CDR3 is TGTGCCAGCAGCTTGGGCGGGAGTGCTTACAATGAGCAGTTCTTC.

This clone has only a few counts. The sample contains more than one DNA sequence encoding this CDR3. The J gene is TRBJ1-1, the V gene TRBV6-5; unclear D gene. Germline V gene data show CDR1 as MNHEY and CDR2 as SVGAGI. The CDR3 covers 11 residues. Trimming removed 8 bases from V and 4 bases from J, with 8 bases in between. The CDR3 region is CASGRGTEAFF. CDR3 DNA sequence: TGTGCCAGCGGCAGAGGCACTGAAGCTTTCTTT.

The CDR3 region has the DNA TGTGCCACCACACGGCGGTTTCGGTCCTACAATGAGCAGTTCTTC. As protein: CATTRRFRSYNEQFF. J is TRBJ2-1 and V is TRBV27; D call uncertain. V gave up 10 bases and J gave up 1 base, with 17 bases separating them. This CDR3 region has 15 residues. The V gene's germline CDR1 is MNHEY and CDR2 SMNVEV (reference sequence).

V is TRBV6-1 and J is TRBJ2-5, with 9 bases matching TRBD1. In germline, CDR1 is MNHNS, CDR2 SASEGT. CDR3 length: 15 residues. J gave up 3 bases and V 5 bases, and 7 bases lay outside the gene matches. CDR3 sequence: CASSNPGTGKETQYF. The CDR3 nucleotides read TGTGCCAGCAGTAACCCGGGGACAGGGAAAGAGACCCAGTACTTC.

In this sample, this clone turned up once. The rearrangement uses TRBV28 and TRBJ2-5; the D gene is possibly TRBD2 (6 bases). Germline V gives CDR1 MDHEN, CDR2 SYDVKM. Trimming took off 2 bases at V and 5 bases at J, with 9 bases between the two ends. This CDR3 is 13 amino acids long. The CDR3 DNA reads as TGTGCCAGCAGTTTAGGAGGGACCGAGACCCAGTACTTC. Its translation: CASSLGGTETQYF.

Ten or more counts support this clone. The rearrangement joins TRBV7-3 to TRBJ1-2, with no clear D. The CDR3 is made up of 12 amino acids. Trimming removed 10 bases from V and 4 bases from J, with 13 bases in between. Germline CDR1 is SGHTA and CDR2 is FQGTGA. The CDR3 spells CANAAGLYGYTF. As DNA, the CDR3 is TGTGCCAACGCGGCGGGCCTCTATGGCTACACCTTC.

This sequence joins TRBV27 and TRBJ1-1, with 9 bases identical to TRBD1. Trimming at V came to 5 bases and at J to 7 bases, leaving 8 bases not matched to a gene. Germline V gives CDR1 MNHEY, CDR2 SMNVEV (reference sequence). The CDR3 contains 14 residues. This chain's CDR3 is CASSARQGEVEAFF. The CDR3 nucleotides read TGTGCCAGCAGTGCACGACAGGGGGAGGTTGAAGCTTTCTTT.

This clone has a handful of counts. Other nucleotide sequences in the sample specify the same CDR3. This chain links TRBV7-3 with TRBJ1-1; D is undetermined. The ends were cut back, 4 bases at V and 1 base at J, with 7 bases in the middle. The germline V gene has CDR1 SGHTA and CDR2 FQGTGA. The CDR3 consists of 13 residues. The chain's CDR3 is CASSSSGNTEAFF. The CDR3 nucleotides are TGTGCCAGCAGCTCCAGCGGGAACACTGAAGCTTTCTTT. The whole variable domain, remainder taken from reference TRBV7-3 and TRBJ1-1, is GAGVSQTPSNKVTEKGKYVELRCDPISGHTALYWYRQSLGQGPEFLIYFQGTGAADDSGLPNDRFFAVRPEGSVSTLKIQRTERGDSAVYLCASSSSGNTEAFFGQGTRLTVV.

The J gene is TRBJ2-2, the V gene TRBV5-1, with no clear D. Germline CDR1 is SGHRS and CDR2 is YFSETQ. This CDR3 contains 11 residues. V gave up 8 bases and J gave up 6 bases, with 8 bases separating them. DNA for the CDR3: TGCGCCAGTACCAACGCCGGGGAGCTGTTTTTT. This translates into CASTNAGELFF.

Note on this clone: Other nucleotide sequences in the sample specify the same CDR3. The gene calls are TRBV5-4 and TRBJ2-1; 11 bases match TRBD1. V lost 4 bases and J lost 2; bases outside the gene matches: 2. This CDR3 region has 15 residues. Germline V gives CDR1 SGHNT, CDR2 YYREEE (reference sequence). CDR3: CASSPGQGAYNEQFF. The DNA of the CDR3 is TGTGCCAGCAGCCCGGGACAGGGGGCCTACAATGAGCAGTTCTTC.

V is TRBV6-1 and J is TRBJ2-7; D is undetermined. The germline V gene has CDR1 MNHNS and CDR2 SASEGT. The V gene lost 1 base and the J gene lost 0 bases, with 7 bases spanning the gap. The CDR3 spans 14 residues. This CDR3 is CASSEEADSYEQYF. CDR3 nucleotides: TGTGCCAGCAGTGAAGAGGCGGACTCCTACGAGCAGTACTTC.

The chain is built from TRBV25-1 and TRBJ2-7, with a possible D match to TRBD2 (5 bases). CDR3 length: 12 residues. Germline lookup yields CDR1 MGHDK and CDR2 SYGVNS. Trimming removed 11 bases at V and 6 bases at J, with 17 bases between. The CDR3 coding sequence is TGTGCCGGACTTACCGCCGATTTCGAGCAGTACTTC. Its protein product is CAGLTADFEQYF.

V usage is TRBV5-5 and J usage is TRBJ1-5; D may be TRBD1 (5 bases). The V end lost 2 bases, the J end lost 5 bases, and 11 bases lay between the germline ends. CDR1 is SGHKS, CDR2 YYEKEE, per germline (reference sequence). The CDR3 loop spans 14 amino acids. The CDR3 loop is CASSLLGGDQPQHF. In nucleotides, the CDR3 is TGTGCCAGCAGCTTATTGGGGGGTGATCAGCCCCAGCATTTT.

As to this clone: Other DNA sequences from this sample encode an identical CDR3 as well. The chain combines TRBV11-2 with TRBJ2-7, with D possibly matching TRBD1 (5 bases). V lost 3 bases and J lost 2, with 11 bases in between. CDR3 length equals 14 residues. Looked up from germline, CDR1 is SGHAT and CDR2 is FQNNGV. As DNA, the CDR3 is TGTGCCAGCAGCTTGGGTCAGGGTGCCTACGAGCAGTACTTC. Protein sequence: CASSLGQGAYEQYF. The full variable domain, in which reference TRBV11-2 and TRBJ2-7 provide the parts outside the CDR3, is EAGVAQSPRYKIIEKRQSVAFWCNPISGHATLYWYQQILGQGPKLLIQFQNNGVVDDSQLPKDRFSAERLKGVDSTLKIQPAKLEDSAVYLCASSLGQGAYEQYFGPGTRLTVT.

The chain employs TRBV4-1 and TRBJ1-2; D possibly corresponds to TRBD1 (5 bases). The CDR3 consists of 14 residues. From germline, CDR1 is MGHRA and CDR2 YSYEKL. Trimming shortened V by 0 bases and J by 14 bases, and 19 bases separated the two germline ends. The CDR3 here is CASSQDSQGRANTF. In DNA form, the CDR3 reads TGCGCCAGCAGCCAAGATTCGCAGGGACGGGCCAATACCTTC.

The CDR3 nucleotides are TGCGCCAGCAGCTTGAGACTAGGCGGGCACGAGCAGTACTTC. Its translation: CASSLRLGGHEQYF. J is TRBJ2-7 and V is TRBV5-1, with a weak D call TRBD2 (6 bases). Looked up from germline, CDR1 is SGHRS and CDR2 is YFSETQ. The length of the CDR3 is 14 residues. Trimming stripped 1 base from V and 5 bases from J, with 13 bases between. Drawing the rest from reference TRBV5-1 and TRBJ2-7, the complete variable domain is KAGVTQTPRYLIKTRGQQVTLSCSPISGHRSVSWYQQTPGQGLQFLFEYFSETQRNKGNFPGRFSGRQFSNSRSEMNVSTLELGDSALYLCASSLRLGGHEQYFGPGTRLTVT.

The sample holds one count of this clone. The CDR3 sequence: CASWQVYEQYF. The CDR3 region has the DNA TGTGCCAGCTGGCAGGTATACGAGCAGTACTTC. The gene calls are TRBV2 and TRBJ2-7; D is uncertain. V lost 8 bases and J 4 bases, leaving 9 bases between the germline ends. The CDR3 contains 11 residues. Germline V lookup: CDR1 SNHLY, CDR2 FYNNEI.

The gene calls are TRBV4-1 and TRBJ2-3; D gene uncertain. V was cut by 1 base and J by 4 bases, with 15 bases left in between. The CDR3 is 16 residues long. The germline gives CDR1 MGHRA, CDR2 YSYEKL. CDR3 loop: CASSQADRPLADTQYF. The DNA for the CDR3 is TGCGCCAGCAGCCAAGCTGACCGTCCCTTGGCAGATACGCAGTATTTT.

A note on this clone: The likely explanation is a read error, given a far larger clone one base away. The rearrangement links TRBV5-4 to TRBJ1-5; no firm D call. The germline CDR1 and CDR2 sequences are SGHNT and YYREEE (reference sequence). The CDR3 consists of 12 residues. Here the CDR3 reads CASNLDNQPQHF. CDR3 in DNA: TGTGCCAGCAACTTGGATAATCAGCCCCAGCATTTT.

The chain joins TRBV7-3 to TRBJ2-3, with D tentatively TRBD2 (5 bases). Trimming pared 5 bases from V and 1 base from J, leaving 13 bases between. Germline V CDR1 and CDR2: SGHTA, FQGTGA. The CDR3 is 15 residues long. The CDR3 spells CASSRDGIGTDTQYF. CDR3 coding DNA: TGTGCCAGCAGCCGAGACGGGATAGGCACAGATACGCAGTATTTT. Variable domain in full (rest from reference TRBV7-3 and TRBJ2-3): GAGVSQTPSNKVTEKGKYVELRCDPISGHTALYWYRQSLGQGPEFLIYFQGTGAADDSGLPNDRFFAVRPEGSVSTLKIQRTERGDSAVYLCASSRDGIGTDTQYFGPGTRLTVL.

The rearrangement joins TRBV27 to TRBJ1-2, with unresolved D. V was clipped by 4 bases and J by 7 bases, with 19 bases between them. The CDR3 covers 15 residues. CDR1 and CDR2 from the germline V gene are MNHEY and SMNVEV (reference sequence). CDR3: CASSSGGLKRAGYTF. Written as DNA, the CDR3 is TGTGCCAGCAGTTCGGGCGGTCTAAAGAGGGCTGGCTACACCTTC.

This clone was seen more than once but under ten times. This chain links TRBV5-4 with TRBJ1-4, with D perhaps matching TRBD1 (5 bases). The germline V gene has CDR1 SGHNT and CDR2 YYREEE (reference sequence). Deletions cut 5 bases from V and 0 bases from J, with 11 bases between. The CDR3 has 15 amino acids. The CDR3 loop reads CASRQDSATNEKLFF. CDR3 sequence (DNA): TGTGCCAGCAGACAGGACTCTGCAACTAATGAAAAACTGTTTTTT.